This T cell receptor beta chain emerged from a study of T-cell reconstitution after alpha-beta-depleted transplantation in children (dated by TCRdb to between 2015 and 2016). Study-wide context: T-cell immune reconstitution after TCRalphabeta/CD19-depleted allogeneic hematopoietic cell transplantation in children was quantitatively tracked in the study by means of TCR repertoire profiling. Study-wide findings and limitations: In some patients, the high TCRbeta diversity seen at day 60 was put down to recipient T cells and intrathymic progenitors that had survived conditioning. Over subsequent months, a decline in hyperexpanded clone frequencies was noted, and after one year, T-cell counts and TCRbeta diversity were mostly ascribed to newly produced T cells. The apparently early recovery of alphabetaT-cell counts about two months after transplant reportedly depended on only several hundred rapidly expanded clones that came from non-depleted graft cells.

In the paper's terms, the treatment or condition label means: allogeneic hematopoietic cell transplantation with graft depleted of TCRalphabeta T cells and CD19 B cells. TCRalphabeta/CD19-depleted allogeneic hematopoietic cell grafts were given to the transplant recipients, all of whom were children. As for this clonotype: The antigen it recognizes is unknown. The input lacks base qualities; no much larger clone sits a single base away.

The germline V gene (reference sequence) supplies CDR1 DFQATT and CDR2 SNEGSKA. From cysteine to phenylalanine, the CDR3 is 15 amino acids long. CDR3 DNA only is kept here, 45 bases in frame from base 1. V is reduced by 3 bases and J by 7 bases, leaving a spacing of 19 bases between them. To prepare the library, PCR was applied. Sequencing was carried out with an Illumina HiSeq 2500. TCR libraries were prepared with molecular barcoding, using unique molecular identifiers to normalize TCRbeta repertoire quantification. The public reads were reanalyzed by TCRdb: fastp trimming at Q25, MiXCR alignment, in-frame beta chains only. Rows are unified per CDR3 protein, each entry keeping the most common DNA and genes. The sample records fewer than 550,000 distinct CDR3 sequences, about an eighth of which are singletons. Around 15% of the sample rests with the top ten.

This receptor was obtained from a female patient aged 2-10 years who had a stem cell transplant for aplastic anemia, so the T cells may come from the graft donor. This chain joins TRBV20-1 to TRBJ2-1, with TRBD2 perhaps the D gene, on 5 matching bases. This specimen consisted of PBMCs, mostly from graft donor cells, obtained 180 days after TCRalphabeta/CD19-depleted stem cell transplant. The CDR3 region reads CSASDPGSWANEQFF. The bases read TGCAGTGCTAGCGATCCGGGATCCTGGGCGAATGAGCAGTTCTTC.